These T cell receptor beta chains were read from a single sample in a study of T-cell reconstitution after alpha-beta-depleted transplantation in children. TCRdb re-analysed the PCR reads in MiXCR, keeping a single row per CDR3 protein. Among over 550,000 distinct CDR3 sequences listed, approximately 10% were seen once. The sample consisted of PBMCs from the stem cell graft donor, taken from the stem cell graft. These receptors were collected from a human donor who donated a stem cell graft to a child with acute myeloid leukemia. Both conserved end residues are part of each CDR3. D genes are given only for firm matches. Clone size is shown for a subset of rows, as once, few, many or a class of expanded clone.

v_gene: TRBV5-1
d_gene: TRBD1
abundance: -
j_gene: TRBJ2-7
CDR3nt: TGCGCCAGCTCGGGACAGGAGGGATCCTACGAGCAGTACTTC
CDR3aa: CASSGQEGSYEQYF

v_gene: TRBV19
d_gene: TRBD2
abundance: -
j_gene: TRBJ2-3
CDR3nt: TGTGCCAGTTTCAGCGGGAGAGCCGTCGATACGCAGTATTTT
CDR3aa: CASFSGRAVDTQYF

v_gene: TRBV19
d_gene: -
abundance: few
j_gene: TRBJ1-1
CDR3nt: TGTGCCAGTAGTGTAGGCGGGAGTGAAGCTTTCTTT
CDR3aa: CASSVGGSEAFF

v_gene: TRBV30
d_gene: -
abundance: few
j_gene: TRBJ2-1
CDR3nt: TGTGCCTGGAGGCGGGGATCCTACAATGAGCAGTTCTTC
CDR3aa: CAWRRGSYNEQFF

v_gene: TRBV9
d_gene: TRBD2
abundance: -
j_gene: TRBJ2-3
CDR3nt: TGTGCCAGCAGCGTAGGGACTAGCTCAGTCGAGCAGTATTTT
CDR3aa: CASSVGTSSVEQYF

v_gene: TRBV14
d_gene: TRBD1
abundance: few
j_gene: TRBJ1-2
CDR3nt: TGTGCCAGCAGCCAAGATCTGGGGACAGTCTATGGCTACACCTTC
CDR3aa: CASSQDLGTVYGYTF

v_gene: TRBV20-1
d_gene: -
abundance: -
j_gene: TRBJ2-7
CDR3nt: TGCAGTGCTAGAGATCTGGCGAAAAACTCCTACGAGCAGTACTTC
CDR3aa: CSARDLAKNSYEQYF

v_gene: TRBV7-9
d_gene: TRBD1
abundance: few
j_gene: TRBJ2-1
CDR3nt: TGTGCCAGCAGCCTCGGACAGGGTAGTGCTGAGCAGTTCTTC
CDR3aa: CASSLGQGSAEQFF

v_gene: TRBV5-1
d_gene: TRBD2
abundance: few
j_gene: TRBJ2-2
CDR3nt: TGCGCCAGCACAGAAGCGAAGACTAGCGGGAGACTAATCCCCGGCGGGGAGCTGTTTTTT
CDR3aa: CASTEAKTSGRLIPGGELFF

v_gene: TRBV12-3/TRBV12-4
d_gene: -
abundance: few
j_gene: TRBJ2-3
CDR3nt: TGTGCCAGCAGCAGGGACTCATACACAGATACGCAGTATTTT
CDR3aa: CASSRDSYTDTQYF

v_gene: TRBV20-1
d_gene: TRBD2
abundance: many
j_gene: TRBJ2-1
CDR3nt: TGCAGTGCTAAGGGACTAGCGGGGTCAAATGAGCAGTTCTTC
CDR3aa: CSAKGLAGSNEQFF

v_gene: TRBV30
d_gene: -
abundance: many
j_gene: TRBJ1-1
CDR3nt: TGTGCCTGGGGGCCAACCAACACTGAAGCTTTCTTT
CDR3aa: CAWGPTNTEAFF

v_gene: TRBV7-2
d_gene: -
abundance: many
j_gene: TRBJ2-2
CDR3nt: TGTGCCAGCAGCTTAGGCCTGCCCGGGGAGCTGTTTTTT
CDR3aa: CASSLGLPGELFF

v_gene: TRBV12-3/TRBV12-4
d_gene: TRBD1
abundance: -
j_gene: TRBJ2-7
CDR3nt: TGTGCCAGCAGTTTATTCGGGACAGTAAACGAGCAGTACTTC
CDR3aa: CASSLFGTVNEQYF

v_gene: TRBV27
d_gene: -
abundance: -
j_gene: TRBJ2-1
CDR3nt: TGTGCCAGCACCCTCCATCGAGGGTCTGAGCAGTTCTTC
CDR3aa: CASTLHRGSEQFF

v_gene: TRBV11-2
d_gene: -
abundance: few
j_gene: TRBJ1-1
CDR3nt: TGTGCCAGCAGGGTCCAATTGAACACTGAAGCTTTCTTT
CDR3aa: CASRVQLNTEAFF

v_gene: TRBV4-2
d_gene: TRBD1
abundance: few
j_gene: TRBJ1-1
CDR3nt: TGTGCCAGCAGCCAGCCGGACAGGGTGAACACTGAAGCTTTCTTT
CDR3aa: CASSQPDRVNTEAFF

v_gene: TRBV12-3/TRBV12-4
d_gene: TRBD2
abundance: many
j_gene: TRBJ2-5
CDR3nt: TGTGCCAGCAGCGGTAGCGGGATTCGGCAGACCCAGTACTTC
CDR3aa: CASSGSGIRQTQYF

v_gene: TRBV6-6
d_gene: -
abundance: many
j_gene: TRBJ2-3
CDR3nt: TGTGCCAGCAGTTACGCCACAGATACGCAGTATTTT
CDR3aa: CASSYATDTQYF

v_gene: TRBV5-1
d_gene: -
abundance: -
j_gene: TRBJ2-1
CDR3nt: TGCGCCAGCAGCTTGGAAACTAGTCTCAAGCAGTTCTTC
CDR3aa: CASSLETSLKQFF

v_gene: TRBV12-3/TRBV12-4
d_gene: -
abundance: few
j_gene: TRBJ1-4
CDR3nt: TGTGCCAGCAAGCGGGTAGGGGACGAAAAACTGTTTTTT
CDR3aa: CASKRVGDEKLFF

v_gene: TRBV20-1
d_gene: -
abundance: many
j_gene: TRBJ1-1
CDR3nt: TGCAGTGTGGTTCTAAACACTGAAGCTTTCTTT
CDR3aa: CSVVLNTEAFF

v_gene: TRBV5-6
d_gene: -
abundance: many
j_gene: TRBJ2-2
CDR3nt: TGTGCCAGCAGCTTGCCTCAGGGCAACACCGGGGAGCTGTTTTTT
CDR3aa: CASSLPQGNTGELFF

v_gene: TRBV11-2
d_gene: -
abundance: few
j_gene: TRBJ2-3
CDR3nt: TGTGCCAGCAGCTTAGTATTACCCCGGGGTACAGATACGCAGTATTTT
CDR3aa: CASSLVLPRGTDTQYF

v_gene: TRBV6-2/TRBV6-3
d_gene: -
abundance: -
j_gene: TRBJ2-1
CDR3nt: TGTGCCAGCAGCGACCAAGATATGGCGGGGCAGGGTGGTGAGCAGTTCTTC
CDR3aa: CASSDQDMAGQGGEQFF

v_gene: TRBV5-1
d_gene: -
abundance: many
j_gene: TRBJ2-7
CDR3nt: TGCGCCAGCAGCTTGGAAGGGCCAGCCTACGAGCAGTACTTC
CDR3aa: CASSLEGPAYEQYF

v_gene: TRBV7-2
d_gene: -
abundance: -
j_gene: TRBJ2-7
CDR3nt: TGTGCCAGCAGCCCGTCCGCCCGCAGCTCCTACGAGCAGTACTTC
CDR3aa: CASSPSARSSYEQYF

v_gene: TRBV4-3
d_gene: TRBD2
abundance: few
j_gene: TRBJ2-4
CDR3nt: TGCGCCATCCAAAGGCGAGGGAGGGGAACCAAAAACATTCAGTACTTC
CDR3aa: CAIQRRGRGTKNIQYF

v_gene: TRBV5-1
d_gene: -
abundance: many
j_gene: TRBJ2-2
CDR3nt: TGTGCTAGCAGCCCCCAGGGAGGAGGGACCGGGGAGCTGTTTTTT
CDR3aa: CASSPQGGGTGELFF

v_gene: TRBV12-3/TRBV12-4
d_gene: -
abundance: -
j_gene: TRBJ1-6
CDR3nt: TGTGCCAGCAGTCAACAGGGACTACGTTCACCCCTCCACTTT
CDR3aa: CASSQQGLRSPLHF

v_gene: TRBV10-3
d_gene: TRBD1
abundance: few
j_gene: TRBJ2-7
CDR3nt: TGTGCCATCACTCAGGGACAGGGGGCTTTCGACGAGCAGTACTTC
CDR3aa: CAITQGQGAFDEQYF

v_gene: TRBV5-6
d_gene: -
abundance: -
j_gene: TRBJ2-5
CDR3nt: TGTGCCAGCAGCGCGGCCCAACAAAGGTACTTC
CDR3aa: CASSAAQQRYF

v_gene: TRBV7-2
d_gene: TRBD2
abundance: -
j_gene: TRBJ2-5
CDR3nt: TGTGCCAGCAGCTTAGCGATGAGCGCTGGACTAGCGGGAGGCCAAGAGACCCAGTACTTC
CDR3aa: CASSLAMSAGLAGGQETQYF

v_gene: TRBV7-9
d_gene: TRBD2
abundance: few
j_gene: TRBJ2-4
CDR3nt: TGTGCCAGCAGCTTACCGACTAGCGGGATTGCCAAAAACATTCAGTACTTC
CDR3aa: CASSLPTSGIAKNIQYF

v_gene: TRBV12-3/TRBV12-4
d_gene: -
abundance: many
j_gene: TRBJ2-2
CDR3nt: TGTGCCAGCAGTTCAACTCCTAACACCGGGGAGCTGTTTTTT
CDR3aa: CASSSTPNTGELFF

v_gene: TRBV20-1
d_gene: -
abundance: -
j_gene: TRBJ2-3
CDR3nt: TGCAGTGCTAGTTCGGGAGATACGCAGTATTTT
CDR3aa: CSASSGDTQYF

v_gene: TRBV25-1
d_gene: TRBD2
abundance: many
j_gene: TRBJ2-1
CDR3nt: TGTGCCAGCAGTGACCGGACTAGCGGGAGAAATGAGCAGTTCTTC
CDR3aa: CASSDRTSGRNEQFF

v_gene: TRBV20-1
d_gene: -
abundance: many
j_gene: TRBJ2-5
CDR3nt: TGCAGTGCTAGAACACCTGGGGGGCGAGAGACCCAGTACTTC
CDR3aa: CSARTPGGRETQYF

v_gene: TRBV7-9
d_gene: -
abundance: -
j_gene: TRBJ2-3
CDR3nt: TGTGCCAGCAGCTTCTCTGGGAACACGCAGTATTTT
CDR3aa: CASSFSGNTQYF

v_gene: TRBV5-1
d_gene: TRBD1
abundance: many
j_gene: TRBJ2-1
CDR3nt: TGCGCCAGCGGACAGGGGGCCGATGAGCAGTTCTTC
CDR3aa: CASGQGADEQFF

v_gene: TRBV9
d_gene: -
abundance: few
j_gene: TRBJ1-1
CDR3nt: TGTGCCAGCAGCGTATCTCCGGGGAACACTGAAGCTTTCTTT
CDR3aa: CASSVSPGNTEAFF

v_gene: TRBV7-6
d_gene: -
abundance: -
j_gene: TRBJ2-3
CDR3nt: TGTGCCAGCAGCTCGAATATTGGGGCAGATACGCAGTATTTT
CDR3aa: CASSSNIGADTQYF

v_gene: TRBV19
d_gene: -
abundance: few
j_gene: TRBJ2-2
CDR3nt: TGTGCCAGTAGTATAATGAGTCGCACCGGGGAGCTGTTTTTT
CDR3aa: CASSIMSRTGELFF

v_gene: TRBV20-1
d_gene: -
abundance: -
j_gene: TRBJ2-4
CDR3nt: TGCAGTGCTAGAGATCGGATAGGGAGGGGGGCCAAAAACATTCAGTACTTC
CDR3aa: CSARDRIGRGAKNIQYF

v_gene: TRBV7-2
d_gene: -
abundance: many
j_gene: TRBJ2-1
CDR3nt: TGTGCCAGCAGCTCTCGGCAGCTTATTCACAATGAGCAGTTCTTC
CDR3aa: CASSSRQLIHNEQFF

v_gene: TRBV7-2
d_gene: -
abundance: few
j_gene: TRBJ2-7
CDR3nt: TGTGCCAGCAGCTTAGTCAACACAAACTACGAGCAGTACTTC
CDR3aa: CASSLVNTNYEQYF

v_gene: TRBV10-3
d_gene: -
abundance: many
j_gene: TRBJ2-2
CDR3nt: TGTGCCATCCGCACCCCGACGAACACCGGGGAGCTGTTTTTT
CDR3aa: CAIRTPTNTGELFF

v_gene: TRBV15
d_gene: TRBD1
abundance: few
j_gene: TRBJ2-1
CDR3nt: TGTGCCACCAGCAGAGCCAAAGGACAGGGGGCGAGTGAGCAGTTCTTC
CDR3aa: CATSRAKGQGASEQFF

v_gene: TRBV7-9
d_gene: -
abundance: few
j_gene: TRBJ1-2
CDR3nt: TGTGCCAGCAGCTTATTGCAGGGAGGGGATGGCTACACCTTC
CDR3aa: CASSLLQGGDGYTF

v_gene: TRBV6-2/TRBV6-3
d_gene: TRBD2
abundance: many
j_gene: TRBJ2-2
CDR3nt: TGTGCCAGCAGTTACCTGGCTAGCGGGAGTTCCGGGGAGCTGTTTTTT
CDR3aa: CASSYLASGSSGELFF

v_gene: TRBV29-1
d_gene: -
abundance: -
j_gene: TRBJ1-2
CDR3nt: TGCAGCGTTGAACTGTCGGGGAGAGAGGGCTACACCTTC
CDR3aa: CSVELSGREGYTF

v_gene: TRBV10-3
d_gene: TRBD1
abundance: many
j_gene: TRBJ2-5
CDR3nt: TGTGCCATCAGTGACGCGGGACAGGGGGAGACCCAGTACTTC
CDR3aa: CAISDAGQGETQYF

v_gene: TRBV12-3/TRBV12-4
d_gene: -
abundance: -
j_gene: TRBJ1-1
CDR3nt: TGTGCCAGCAGCCCGTCGGGTCGGGCTGAAGCTTTCTTT
CDR3aa: CASSPSGRAEAFF

v_gene: TRBV20-1
d_gene: TRBD2
abundance: -
j_gene: TRBJ2-1
CDR3nt: TGCAGTGCTAGGAGACTAGCGGGACAAGGTGAGCAGTTCTTC
CDR3aa: CSARRLAGQGEQFF

v_gene: TRBV12-3/TRBV12-4
d_gene: -
abundance: few
j_gene: TRBJ2-1
CDR3nt: TGTGCCAGCAGTTTTCGGCAGTTCGCTGGCACTGAGCAGTTCTTC
CDR3aa: CASSFRQFAGTEQFF